The TCR beta chain described here comes from a study of CD8 T cells in ankylosing spondylitis. Trimming pared 1 base from V and 0 bases from J, leaving 7 bases between. The CDR3 totals 14 residues. Germline V gene sequence: CDR1 SGHTA, CDR2 FQGNSA. Notes on the study in general: As reported, disease-linked clones showed significant enrichment in matched ankylosing spondylitis synovial fluid. Ankylosing spondylitis blood appeared to carry a characteristic TCR beta motif of roughly 8 highly homologous variants. Existing reports had already noted some motif variants in reactive arthritis synovial fluid and blood.

By frequency in the sample, this clonotype is large (0.1 to 1%). Its antigen is undetermined. TCRdb analysed the 5' RACE reads with MiXCR anew, one entry per CDR3 protein. Of over 100,000 distinct CDR3 sequences listed, 6.5% to 9% are singletons. V gene TRBV7-2 combines with J gene TRBJ2-7; D call uncertain. Sequencing was done on a sample of blood, either unsorted or a sorted T cell fraction (not recorded which). The clonotype comes from a male donor with ankylosing spondylitis or in good health (not recorded which). CDR3 residues: CASSLGLSSYEQYF. In DNA, the CDR3 is TGTGCCAGCAGCTTAGGACTCAGCTCCTACGAGCAGTACTTC.